This T cell receptor (beta chain) derives from a study of long-term antiretroviral therapy in people with HIV. Study-wide background: Of all samples, the earliest predate the 2015 immediate-ART recommendation by about a decade. Study-level results: Clonal populations expanded prior to ART predominated within the repertoire at all time points. Diversity increased after ART yet remained lower than in transplant donor controls.

A v3.0 immunoSEQ assay was performed at survey level. A target of about 35,000-55,000 T-cell genomes per sample was set for sequencing. Generated by immunoSEQ multiplex PCR, the TCRdb table keeps only in-frame clones and is missing some. The data hold 15,000 or so clones, with 88% observed a single time. As regards this clone: The antigen is unknown.

The receptor was derived from a middle-aged man with HIV. The sequencing here drew on unsorted PBMCs, taken 6.2 years after starting antiretroviral therapy.

The CDR3 region is CASSLDGGASGNTKQYF. DNA of the CDR3: TGCGCCAGCAGCTTGGATGGGGGGGCTAGCGGGAACACAAAGCAGTACTTC. V usage is TRBV5-1 and J usage is TRBJ2-7, with 9 bases matching TRBD2. The germline V gene encodes CDR1 SGHRS and CDR2 YFSETQ. The CDR3 length is 17 residues. The junction had 15 bases not matched to a gene; V was cut back by 0 bases and J by 8 bases.